This entry is about one T cell receptor (beta chain). This sample was taken from a study of blood T cell repertoires in COVID-19. Trimming took off 2 bases at V and 7 bases at J, with 11 bases between the two ends. This CDR3 spans 13 amino acids. The protocol was immunoSEQ multiplex PCR, while the TCRdb copy is restricted to in-frame clones and leaves out a portion. Among 310,000 or so clones listed, roughly 90% were seen once. Sequencing input: peripheral blood. This TCR was recovered from a man younger than 35 who had recovered from COVID-19. The chain links TRBV12-3 or TRBV12-4 to TRBJ1-1, with TRBD1 as a possible D gene (5 bases). CDR3 protein: CASSLYRKVEAFF. CDR3 sequence (DNA): TGTGCCAGCAGTTTATACAGGAAGGTTGAAGCTTTCTTT.